This TCR beta chain is drawn from a study of T cells in Graves' hyperthyroidism and ophthalmopathy. Study background: At the time of initial diagnosis and before any treatment, peripheral blood was collected.

Study-wide points: Classification by a 13 V-J model distinguished ophthalmopathy from stable hyperthyroidism.

For Graves' hyperthyroidism to be stable, ophthalmopathy could not progress within 18 months. The study based diagnoses on clinical symptoms, serum thyroxine and TRAb, thyroid ultrasound and orbital computed tomography. The source material, RNA transcripts, was used to amplify TCR beta CDR3 regions. Carried out on the TCR CDR3, a first-round RT-PCR used the HTBI primer set. One entry per CDR3 protein, called by TCRdb with MiXCR from the multiplex PCR reads. Of around 690,000 distinct CDR3 sequences detected, around a sixth appear once; the ten largest clones hold 15% to 19%. This clonotype was detected a few times. What it recognizes is unknown. This CDR3 has 14 residues. Germline CDR1 MNHEY, CDR2 SMNVEV (reference sequence). V was shortened by 3 bases and J by 6 bases, with 15 bases between the two germline ends.

Sequencing was carried out using blood. The V call is TRBV27, the J call TRBJ2-7; D might be TRBD2 (5 bases). The origin of this receptor is a man aged 50-60 years with Graves' hyperthyroidism. CDR3 in DNA: TGTGCCAGCAGTTTCGAGGGCGGGTGGTCCGAGCAGTACTTC. It specifies CASSFEGGWSEQYF.